These 17 T cell receptor beta chains were all obtained from the same sample, sequenced in a study of regulatory T cells in long-lasting Graves disease. The time point is: persistent/refractory GD, antithyroid drugs over 5 years with positive TRAb. Preparation of the TCR library used RNA extracted from PBMCs. Sequencing libraries for TCR beta were prepared with iRepertoire HTBI primers and Arm-PCR of CDR3 regions. One entry per CDR3 protein results from TCRdb running MiXCR on the multiplex PCR reads. This sample carries roughly 490,000 distinct CDR3 sequences, 22% of them seen once, and the ten largest clones take around 13%. The sequencing here drew on peripheral blood mononuclear cells (PBMCs), taken when the disease was refractory, from a patient treated with antithyroid drugs. The receptors derive from a female donor with Graves disease.

This clonotype appeared a few times. The genes are TRBV14 and TRBJ1-6; D call uncertain. The CDR3 spans 13 residues. Per germline, CDR1 SGHDN and CDR2 FVKESK. V lost 7 bases and J lost 8, with 12 bases in between. The CDR3 reads CASKPRFDSPLHF. Here the CDR3 DNA reads TGTGCCAGCAAGCCCCGTTTCGATTCACCCCTCCACTTT.

This clonotype was found many times. The chain links TRBV6-2 or TRBV6-3 to TRBJ1-6; D not certain. The CDR3 has 13 residues. Per germline, CDR1 MNHEY and CDR2 SVGEGT. V was pared by 4 bases and J by 10 bases, with 11 bases between. The CDR3 is CASSSRMGSPLHF. CDR3 sequence (DNA): TGTGCCAGCAGTTCGCGCATGGGGTCACCCCTCCACTTT.

This clonotype was recorded many times. The rearrangement joins TRBV20-1 to TRBJ2-5; D gene uncertain. This CDR3 has 11 amino acids. V was pared by 4 bases and J by 5 bases, with 8 bases between. From germline, CDR1 is DFQATT and CDR2 SNEGSKA (reference sequence). This chain's CDR3 is CSANSVETQYF. In DNA form, the CDR3 reads TGCAGTGCTAACAGCGTGGAGACCCAGTACTTC.

This clonotype appeared many times. The chain uses TRBV27 and TRBJ2-7; the D is unclear. Germline V lookup: CDR1 MNHEY, CDR2 SMNVEV (reference sequence). Deletions cut 2 bases from V and 2 bases from J, with 10 bases between. This CDR3 region has 14 residues. As DNA, the CDR3 is TGTGCCAGCAGTTTAGTCAGGTCCGCCTACGAGCAGTACTTC. Translated, it gives CASSLVRSAYEQYF.

The CDR3: CASSGPGQGDQPQHF. In DNA, the CDR3 is TGTGCCAGCAGTGGCCCGGGACAGGGGGATCAGCCCCAGCATTTT. The chain is built from TRBV6-2 or TRBV6-3 and TRBJ1-5; 11 bases align to TRBD1. Germline-derived CDR1 and CDR2 are MNHEY and SVGEGT. This CDR3 contains 15 residues. The J segment lost 5 bases and the V segment lost 5 bases, leaving 5 bases of the junction unmatched.

This clonotype was seen at least ten times. The chain employs TRBV28 and TRBJ2-6; TRBD1 or TRBD2 may be the D gene (5 bases each). This CDR3 has 13 amino acids. V was shortened by 6 bases and J by 11 bases, with 14 bases between the two germline ends. Germline CDR1 and CDR2: MDHEN and SYDVKM. CDR3 coding DNA: TGTGCCAGCAGCCGGGACCGTGATTACGTCCTGACTTTC. Its translation is CASSRDRDYVLTF.

The rearrangement uses TRBV18 and TRBJ1-1; D is possibly TRBD1 (6 bases). This CDR3 region has 16 residues. Germline values: CDR1 KGHSH, CDR2 LQKENI. Trimming took 3 bases from V and 0 from J, leaving 14 bases between them. CDR3 in amino acids: CASSPPGAGVNTEAFF. In DNA, the CDR3 is TGTGCCAGCTCACCGCCCGGGGCAGGGGTGAACACTGAAGCTTTCTTT.

This clonotype was counted ten times or more. The chain uses TRBV20-1 and TRBJ2-7; TRBD2 agrees at 8 bases. V shed 6 bases and J 6 bases; nucleotides not matched to a gene: 7. Germline CDR1 and CDR2: DFQATT and SNEGSKA (reference sequence). The CDR3 is made up of 12 amino acids. The CDR3 region has the DNA TGCAGTGCAACGGGACTAGTGGGCGAGCAGTACTTC. Amino acids: CSATGLVGEQYF.

The chain joins TRBV7-9 to TRBJ2-5; possibly TRBD2 for D (6 bases). The CDR3 has 13 residues. V was clipped by 5 bases and J by 5 bases, with 12 bases between them. The germline V gene encodes CDR1 SEHNR and CDR2 FQNEAQ (reference sequence). Here the CDR3 DNA reads TGTGCCAGCAGCGGAAGCGGGCGGGAGACCCAGTACTTC. Encoded protein: CASSGSGRETQYF. The whole variable domain, filled in from reference TRBV7-9 and TRBJ2-5, reads DTGVSQNPRHKITKRGQNVTFRCDPISEHNRLYWYRQTLGQGPEFLTYFQNEAQLEKSRLLSDRFSAERPKGSFSTLEIQRTEQGDSAMYLCASSGSGRETQYFGPGTRLLVL.

At least ten counts were recorded for this clonotype. This rearrangement joins TRBV2 to TRBJ1-4, with D uncertain. The V and J ends lost 1 base and 0 bases respectively, with 6 bases between them. CDR3 length: 15 residues. Germline values: CDR1 SNHLY, CDR2 FYNNEI. Written as DNA, the CDR3 is TGTGCCAGCAGTGAAGGGACGGCAACTAATGAAAAACTGTTTTTT. It codes for CASSEGTATNEKLFF.

A word on this clonotype: Since a far larger clone is one base different, this is likely a read error. The gene calls are TRBV11-2 and TRBJ2-5; D gene unclear. CDR1 and CDR2 (germline): SGHAT, FQNNGV. The CDR3 loop spans 12 amino acids. V shed 8 bases and J shed 4 bases, with 11 bases lying between them. Here the CDR3 reads CASGAQAETQYF. CDR3 bases: TGTGCCAGCGGCGCGCAGGCAGAGACCCAGTACTTC.

This chain links TRBV6-2 or TRBV6-3 with TRBJ2-5; D perhaps matches TRBD2 (6 bases). Germline CDR1 and CDR2: MNHEY and SVGEGT. This CDR3 is built from 15 residues. Trimming cost V 0 bases and J 5 bases, with 13 bases left between them. The CDR3 DNA reads TGTGCCAGCAGTTACTCGATGGGGGGTCGGGAGACCCAGTACTTC. Its protein product is CASSYSMGGRETQYF.

This clonotype appeared many times. V is TRBV5-6 and J is TRBJ2-5; 8 nucleotides agree with TRBD2. CDR3 length equals 13 residues. CDR1 SGHDT and CDR2 YYEEEE come from the germline V gene. Trimming removed 6 bases from V and 5 bases from J; junction bases left unmatched: 6. The CDR3 DNA reads as TGTGCCAGCAACTCGGGGGGGCGTGAGACCCAGTACTTC. It encodes CASNSGGRETQYF.

In this sample, this clonotype turned up many times. V usage is TRBV7-3 and J usage is TRBJ2-2; D call uncertain. CDR3 length: 14 amino acids. V was trimmed by 6 bases and J by 0 bases, leaving 8 bases between them. In germline, CDR1 is SGHTA, CDR2 FQGTGA. This CDR3 is CASRMGSNTGELFF. The CDR3 bases are TGTGCCAGCAGGATGGGGTCGAACACCGGGGAGCTGTTTTTT.

Of note for this clonotype: The CDR3 does not end in the conserved phenylalanine or tryptophan, so this is likely a read error. This CDR3 is CACRQTLGWGYTS. DNA for the CDR3: TGTGCCTGTCGACAGACTCTGGGTTGGGGCTACACCTCC. The chain employs TRBV30 and TRBJ1-2, with a tentative D call TRBD1 (5 bases). The CDR3 is made up of 13 amino acids. From germline, CDR1 is GTSNPN and CDR2 SVGIG (reference sequence). The V and J ends lost 6 bases and 8 bases respectively, with 19 bases between them.

Ten or more counts support this clonotype. The chain carries TRBV7-2 and TRBJ1-1, with 7 bases lining up with TRBD1. The CDR3 is 14 amino acids. With 6 bases clipped from V and 1 base from J, the junction kept 5 bases outside the gene matches. Looked up from germline, CDR1 is SGHTA and CDR2 is FQGNSA. The CDR3 sequence is CASSFGQANTEAFF. CDR3 sequence (DNA): TGTGCCAGCAGTTTTGGACAGGCGAACACTGAAGCTTTCTTT. Full variable domain (rest looked up from reference TRBV7-2 and TRBJ1-1): GAGVSQSPSNKVTEKGKDVELRCDPISGHTALYWYRQSLGQGLEFLIYFQGNSAPDKSGLPSDRFSAERTGGSVSTLTIQRTQQEDSAVYLCASSFGQANTEAFFGQGTRLTVV.

CDR3 region: CASSAWEYEQFF. The CDR3 coding sequence is TGTGCCAGCTCCGCGTGGGAGTATGAGCAGTTCTTC. J is TRBJ2-1 and V is TRBV9; TRBD2 is a possible D gene (5 bases). The V gene's germline CDR1 is SGDLS and CDR2 YYNGEE. The V end was cut by 7 bases, the J end by 8 bases, with 13 bases between. The CDR3 length is 12 residues. The full variable domain, rest sourced from reference TRBV9 and TRBJ2-1, is DSGVTQTPKHLITATGQRVTLRCSPRSGDLSVYWYQQSLDQGLQFLIQYYNGEERAKGNILERFSAQQFPDLHSELNLSSLELGDSALYFCASSAWEYEQFFGPGTRLTVL.